This note documents a single T cell receptor beta chain sequence. This may be a read error: a much more frequent sequence differs by one nucleotide. V shed 7 bases, J shed 7 bases, and the junction held 10 bases outside the gene matches. The CDR3 is 14 residues long. Germline assignment: CDR1 MDHEN and CDR2 SYDVKM. This record belongs to a study of breast tumors, draining lymph nodes, adjacent tissues. Axillary draining lymph nodes of breast cancer patients supplied the node samples. TCRdb analysed the multiplex PCR reads with MiXCR anew, one entry per CDR3 protein. Altogether about 230,000 distinct CDR3 sequences are present, roughly 30% being singletons, with the ten largest covering more than 1.3%.

The chain joins TRBV28 to TRBJ2-7, with 10 bases that match TRBD1. The origin of this receptor is a female donor with breast cancer. Some clones in this sample may be carry-over from other donors' samples. The sequenced sample was axillary lymph node tissue. CDR3 sequence: CASIIDRGRREQYF. The DNA of the CDR3 is TGTGCCAGCATCATCGACAGGGGGCGAAGAGAGCAGTACTTC.